Listed below are T cell receptor beta chains from one sample, sequenced in a study of T cells in Graves' hyperthyroidism and ophthalmopathy. A single record per CDR3 protein comes from TCRdb applying MiXCR to the multiplex PCR reads. This sample has roughly 720,000 distinct CDR3 sequences, with approximately 15% found just once. The sample consisted of blood. The receptors come from a man aged 50 to 59 with Graves' hyperthyroidism. CDR3s leave out the opening cysteine and the closing phenylalanine or tryptophan. Only part of the rows carry a size: once, few, many, or a class if the clone is expanded.

v_gene	abundance	j_gene	CDR3aa
TRBV3-1	few	TRBJ2-1	ASSPWTSGRAYNEQF
TRBV28	-	TRBJ1-1	ASSTGGRTEAF
TRBV2	-	TRBJ1-6	ASRAQGAQRNSPLH
TRBV24-1	-	TRBJ2-1	ATRPTSHNEQF
TRBV7-9	few	TRBJ2-1	VSSLARLALNNEQF
TRBV6-6	few	TRBJ2-1	ASSYTAGTPRASGSFLNEQF
TRBV3-1	-	TRBJ2-7	ASSQDPEIAYEQY
TRBV6-1	-	TRBJ2-2	ASSGAGSATEELF
TRBV6-9	-	TRBJ1-2	ASSYTRAGYT
TRBV28	many	TRBJ2-1	ASSPFLAGVSEQF
TRBV6-1	few	TRBJ2-7	ANRDRQISYEQY
TRBV5-1	few	TRBJ2-3	ASSLDPGGPGRDTQY
TRBV6-6	-	TRBJ2-1	ASSYYGGIYNEQF
TRBV20-1	many	TRBJ2-7	SALNSDRGIPYEQY
TRBV6-1	many	TRBJ2-1	ASSPERESGNEQF
TRBV28	-	TRBJ2-3	ASSLLQRRLAGATDTQY
TRBV28	many	TRBJ2-1	ASSSNKGQSSYNEQF
TRBV7-2	many	TRBJ1-2	ASSLEGVELYGYT
TRBV12-3/TRBV12-4	many	TRBJ2-3	ASRGSGSRTDTQY
TRBV11-2	-	TRBJ2-2	ASSLQGGSNTGELF
TRBV3-1	many	TRBJ2-2	ASSLGSGTPTGELF
TRBV6-1	few	TRBJ2-7	ASSWVSGTNEQY
TRBV20-1	few	TRBJ1-2	SGMRDVNYGYT
TRBV7-3	many	TRBJ2-1	ASSLRAGTSYNEQF
TRBV5-5	-	TRBJ2-7	ASSFAWTSGKRDEQY
TRBV12-3/TRBV12-4	many	TRBJ1-1	ASSPDQGANTEAF
TRBV6-1	few	TRBJ2-7	ASRTSGRGPGQQY
TRBV28	many	TRBJ2-3	ASSLVGTGLTDTQY
TRBV20-1	-	TRBJ2-1	SARGSWENEQF
TRBV6-4	-	TRBJ2-5	ASSPPSLAGETQY
TRBV7-2	-	TRBJ2-5	ASSPTSGVGSGTQY
TRBV5-6	-	TRBJ2-1	ASSYPLRNNEQF
TRBV11-2	many	TRBJ2-2	ASSLRGAANTGELF
TRBV27	many	TRBJ1-1	ASSLGQPVTEAF
TRBV9	-	TRBJ1-1	ASRPTGGGPGNTEAF